This record concerns one T cell receptor beta chain sequence. As yet, its antigen is unknown. Nominally healthy donors were sampled, though unrecorded immune exposures were likely. This sample is drawn from a study of cytomegalovirus exposure and HLA in healthy donors. The length of the CDR3 is 15 residues. Trimming removed 4 bases from V and 7 bases from J; junction bases left unmatched: 11. The germline CDR1 and CDR2 sequences are SGHNT and YYREEE (reference sequence). In the PCR, 60 Vbeta and 13 Jbeta primers were used. Generated by immunoSEQ multiplex PCR, the TCRdb table keeps only in-frame clones and is missing some. The sample has 100,000 to 150,000 clones. Study-wide results and limits: In a later analysis, donors in an Asian-associated ancestry cluster reportedly had fewer N-insertions in productive TCRs than the cohort mean. Many donors shared some public TCRs, even though most TCR sequences were rare. TRBV6-2, TRBV6-3 and other indistinguishable V segments were excluded.

This chain links TRBV5-4 with TRBJ2-1, with TRBD2 matching 7 bases. Sample: PBMCs. The sequence was collected from a man aged 40-49 years in good health and CMV-seronegative. The CDR3 here is CASSPRESPVNEQFF. The CDR3 nucleotides are TGTGCCAGCAGCCCGCGGGAGTCCCCGGTTAATGAGCAGTTCTTC.